This T cell receptor (beta chain) was obtained from a study of CD8+ T cells in alopecia areata. Study results and caveats: Mice showed TCR sharing more clearly than patients did, possibly owing to HLA. For lesional scalp, especially alopecia totalis/universalis, clonality was higher than in normal scalp. Normal skin's resident alphabeta T cells are also sequenced in scalp samples.

Details on this clone: No antigen is known for it.

PBMCs were stained for CD3, CD4 and CD8, and CD4+ and CD8+ T cells were sorted. The trim removed 2 bases at V and 7 bases at J, leaving 20 bases unmatched. The CDR3 totals 19 residues. Germline V gene lookup returns CDR1 SNHLY and CDR2 FYNNEI. Sequencing relied on a cDNA template that was reverse transcribed from extracted RNA. The repertoire was sequenced with immunoSEQ multiplex PCR; TCRdb's copy has only in-frame clones and lacks some. The data contain more than 95,000 clones, around 61% of them singletons. The chain combines TRBV2 with TRBJ2-1; the match to TRBD2 covers 7 bases. Sequenced material: CD4+ T cells sorted from blood. The receptor's source is a human donor in good health. CDR3 residues: CASSELRPSLAAVRNEQFF. CDR3 DNA: TGTGCCAGCAGTGAACTCCGCCCAAGTCTAGCGGCTGTAAGGAATGAGCAGTTCTTC.